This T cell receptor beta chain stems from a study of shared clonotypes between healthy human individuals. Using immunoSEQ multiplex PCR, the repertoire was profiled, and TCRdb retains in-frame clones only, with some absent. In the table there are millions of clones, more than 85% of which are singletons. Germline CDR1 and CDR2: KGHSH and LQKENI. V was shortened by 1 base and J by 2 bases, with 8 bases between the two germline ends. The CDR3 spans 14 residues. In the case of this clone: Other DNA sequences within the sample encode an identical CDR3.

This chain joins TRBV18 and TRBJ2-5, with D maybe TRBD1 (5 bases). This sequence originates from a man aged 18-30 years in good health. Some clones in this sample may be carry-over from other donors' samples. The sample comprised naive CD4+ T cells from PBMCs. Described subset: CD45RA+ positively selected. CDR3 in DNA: TGTGCCAGCTCACCACGGGCAGGGCAAGAGACCCAGTACTTC. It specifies CASSPRAGQETQYF.